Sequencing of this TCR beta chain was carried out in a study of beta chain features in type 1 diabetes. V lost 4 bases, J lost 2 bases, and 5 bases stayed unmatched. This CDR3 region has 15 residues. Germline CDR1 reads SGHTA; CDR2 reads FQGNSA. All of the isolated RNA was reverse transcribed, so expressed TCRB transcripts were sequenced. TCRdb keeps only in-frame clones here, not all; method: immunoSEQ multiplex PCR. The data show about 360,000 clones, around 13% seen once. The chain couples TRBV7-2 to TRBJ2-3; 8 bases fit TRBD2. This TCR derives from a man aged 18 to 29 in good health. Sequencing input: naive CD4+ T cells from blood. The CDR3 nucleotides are TGTGCCAGCAGCTCAGGACTAGCTCTCACAGATACGCAGTATTTT. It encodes CASSSGLALTDTQYF.